This T cell receptor beta chain was identified during a study of vaccination effects on CD4 cells after COVID-19. Clones were read by immunoSEQ multiplex PCR, and TCRdb kept only the in-frame ones, dropping some. The sample lists roughly 34,000 clones; around 80% were seen once. Within the ViraFEST assay, antigen-specific CD4+ T cells underwent expansion with viral peptide pools prior to sequencing. Upon completion of approximately ten days in culture, CD4+ T cells were isolated. Either the BNT162b2 or mRNA-1273 vaccine was given to participants in two doses. CDR1 is LGHNA, CDR2 YSLEER, per germline. V was cut by 4 bases and J by 0 bases, with 16 bases left in between. There are 17 residues in the CDR3. To note about this clone: No antigen is known for it.

The sample here was CD4+ T cells from PBMCs cultured with HCoV-NL63 spike peptides, taken after COVID-19 vaccination. The receptor was derived from a human donor who received a COVID-19 vaccine. Some clones in this sample may be carry-over from other donors' samples. V gene TRBV4-3 combines with J gene TRBJ1-3, with D maybe TRBD1 (5 bases). The chain's CDR3 is CASSRGVMGPSGNTIYF. CDR3 in DNA: TGCGCCAGCAGCCGAGGGGTAATGGGGCCCTCTGGAAACACCATATATTTT.